The 20 T cell receptor beta chains below were found in one sample sequenced in a study of shared clonotypes between healthy human individuals. Only CD45RO-negative cells positively selected for CCR7 counted as naive CD8 cells, so terminally differentiated effector memory CD45RA+ cells were excluded. Measured with immunoSEQ multiplex PCR; TCRdb has only the in-frame clones, and not every one. The sample yields 500,000 to 700,000 clones, approximately 95% seen once. What was sequenced was naive CD8+ T cells sorted from blood. The source of these receptors is a woman aged 25 to 39 in good health.

This chain uses TRBV28 with TRBJ2-7; tentatively, D is TRBD1 or TRBD2 (5 bases each). V lost 4 bases and J 2 bases, leaving 24 bases between the germline ends. There are 18 residues in the CDR3. The germline gives CDR1 MDHEN, CDR2 SYDVKM. This CDR3 reads CASSSPLIRDPGAYEQYF. Written as DNA, the CDR3 is TGTGCCAGCAGTTCACCCCTAATCCGGGACCCCGGGGCCTACGAGCAGTACTTC.

This chain uses TRBV2 with TRBJ2-3; a possible D gene is TRBD2 (6 bases). The germline V gene has CDR1 SNHLY and CDR2 FYNNEI. This CDR3 has 13 residues. V was cut by 6 bases and J by 2 bases, with 9 bases left in between. The chain's CDR3 is CASRRTTTDTQYF. For the CDR3, the DNA is TGTGCCAGCAGGCGGACTACCACAGATACGCAGTATTTT.

This chain connects TRBV11-2 to TRBJ2-3; 13 bases align to TRBD2. V lost 5 bases and J lost 0; bases outside the gene matches: 11. Germline CDR1 is SGHAT and CDR2 is FQNNGV. The CDR3 runs 19 residues. In DNA, the CDR3 is TGTGCCAGCAGCGGCAAACCGGGACTAGCGGGGTTAAGCACAGATACGCAGTATTTT. This gives the protein CASSGKPGLAGLSTDTQYF.

The chain joins TRBV5-1 to TRBJ2-7; D not resolved. V was clipped by 1 base and J by 2 bases, with 13 bases between them. The length of the CDR3 is 15 residues. Germline assignment: CDR1 SGHRS and CDR2 YFSETQ. The CDR3 sequence: CASSLIPGSTYEQYF. Written as DNA, the CDR3 is TGCGCCAGCAGCTTGATCCCCGGGTCGACCTACGAGCAGTACTTC.

The V call is TRBV9, the J call TRBJ2-7; TRBD1 matches at 8 bases. V was clipped by 0 bases and J by 3 bases; unmatched bases: 8. The germline V gene encodes CDR1 SGDLS and CDR2 YYNGEE. This CDR3 is 16 amino acids long. The chain's CDR3 is CASSVGADRAIYEQYF. Written as DNA, the CDR3 is TGTGCCAGCAGCGTAGGGGCGGACAGGGCAATCTACGAGCAGTACTTC.

This clone was counted only a few times. The chain combines TRBV19 with TRBJ2-1, with 12 bases identical to TRBD2. The germline CDR1 and CDR2 sequences are LNHDA and SQIVND (reference sequence). With 2 bases clipped from V and 7 bases from J, the junction kept 3 bases outside the gene matches. CDR3 length equals 15 residues. CDR3 bases: TGTGCCAGTAGTATACAGACTAGCGGGAGTAATGAGCAGTTCTTC. Its protein product is CASSIQTSGSNEQFF.

V gene TRBV10-3 combines with J gene TRBJ1-1, with D maybe TRBD1 (5 bases). The CDR3 is 13 residues long. Germline V CDR1 and CDR2: ENHRY, SYGVKD. V dropped 6 bases and J dropped 3 bases, with 11 bases sitting between them. The CDR3 region is CAIRPGTHTEAFF. In nucleotides, the CDR3 is TGTGCCATCAGGCCCGGGACGCACACTGAAGCTTTCTTT.

In its sample, this clone was seen once. This chain uses TRBV13 with TRBJ2-3, with TRBD2 matching 9 bases. Unmatched junction bases numbered 9, after V lost 2 bases and J lost 6 bases. The CDR3 runs 16 residues. In germline, CDR1 is PRHDT, CDR2 FYEKMQ (reference sequence). The CDR3 coding sequence is TGTGCCAGCAGCTTACGAAAACTAGCGGGCGGGGATACGCAGTATTTT. This codes for CASSLRKLAGGDTQYF.

The rearrangement joins TRBV19 to TRBJ2-7; D is unclear. Germline values: CDR1 LNHDA, CDR2 SQIVND (reference sequence). Trimming cost V 5 bases and J 0 bases, with 14 bases left between them. This CDR3 spans 15 amino acids. CDR3 nucleotides: TGTGCCAGTAGTGGCCTTTCTGAGGCCTCCTACGAGCAGTACTTC. Its protein product is CASSGLSEASYEQYF.

V gene TRBV27 combines with J gene TRBJ1-1; tentative D call: TRBD1 (5 bases). CDR1 is MNHEY and CDR2 is SMNVEV in the germline V gene (reference sequence). With 8 bases removed from V and 13 bases from J, the gap between germline ends came to 23 bases. The CDR3 runs to 13 residues. The CDR3 here is CASAPGGGYASFF. The CDR3 bases are TGTGCCAGCGCCCCTGGGGGTGGCTATGCTAGTTTCTTT.

In DNA, the CDR3 is TGCGCCAGCAGCCAAGCGGACATATCCTACGAGCAGTACTTC. It encodes CASSQADISYEQYF. The V gene is TRBV4-1, the J gene TRBJ2-7, with D possibly matching TRBD1 (5 bases). CDR3 size: 14 residues. The V and J ends lost 1 base and 1 base respectively, with 8 bases between them. Germline-derived CDR1 and CDR2 are MGHRA and YSYEKL.

The CDR3 nucleotides read TGTGCCAGCAGTCCCCTAGGGACAGACGAGGAGCAGTACTTC. Translated, it gives CASSPLGTDEEQYF. The genes are TRBV27 and TRBJ2-5; TRBD1 matches at 7 bases. This CDR3 region has 14 residues. Germline loops: CDR1 MNHEY, CDR2 SMNVEV (reference sequence). J lost 11 bases, V lost 5 bases, and 14 bases had no gene match.

The CDR3 region has the DNA TGCGCCAGCAGCCAAGATGCCTACCGCACAGATACGCAGTATTTT. Protein product: CASSQDAYRTDTQYF. The chain couples TRBV4-1 to TRBJ2-3; D is ambiguous. The germline CDR1 and CDR2 sequences are MGHRA and YSYEKL. V was shortened by 0 bases and J by 1 base, with 8 bases between the two germline ends. The CDR3 spans 15 residues.

This clone was seen more than once but under ten times. The V gene is TRBV10-1, the J gene TRBJ2-7; perhaps TRBD2 as D (5 bases). V lost 4 bases and J 4 bases, leaving 8 bases between the germline ends. This CDR3 comprises 12 residues. The V gene's germline CDR1 is WNHNN and CDR2 SYGVQD (reference sequence). CDR3 nucleotides: TGCGCCAGCAGTGGGACTTCATACGAGCAGTACTTC. Translating gives CASSGTSYEQYF.

This rearrangement joins TRBV13 to TRBJ2-7, with D maybe TRBD2 (6 bases). Per germline, CDR1 PRHDT and CDR2 FYEKMQ (reference sequence). The CDR3 contains 14 residues. The germline V and J ends were trimmed by 5 bases and 1 base, with 12 bases remaining between them. CDR3: CASSRRGSSYEQYF. The CDR3 bases are TGTGCCAGCAGCCGGCGGGGTAGTTCCTACGAGCAGTACTTC.

A word on this clone: At the DNA level, this CDR3 is encoded by other sequences in the same sample as well. The J gene is TRBJ2-7, the V gene TRBV7-3; tentatively, D is TRBD2 (5 bases). CDR1 and CDR2 from the germline V gene are SGHTA and FQGTGA. The V and J ends lost 2 bases and 2 bases respectively, with 10 bases between them. There are 14 residues in the CDR3. The CDR3 nucleotides are TGTGCCAGCAGCTTAGGTGGGAGACCCTACGAGCAGTACTTC. This encodes CASSLGGRPYEQYF.

The chain employs TRBV7-9 and TRBJ1-3; TRBD1 matches at 9 bases. Germline V gene lookup returns CDR1 SEHNR and CDR2 FQNEAQ (reference sequence). The CDR3 sequence is 14 residues long. V was clipped by 3 bases and J by 6 bases; unmatched bases: 3. The CDR3 bases are TGTGCCAGCAGCTTGACAGGGGGATTAAACACCATATATTTT. Amino acid sequence: CASSLTGGLNTIYF.

This clone showed up just a few times. The genes are TRBV9 and TRBJ2-6; D uncertain. This CDR3 is built from 13 residues. Trimming cost V 2 bases and J 3 bases, with 3 bases left between them. Germline-derived CDR1 and CDR2 are SGDLS and YYNGEE. The CDR3 sequence is CASSVGGANVLTF. The CDR3 region has the DNA TGTGCCAGCAGCGTGGGTGGGGCCAACGTCCTGACTTTC.

The chain joins TRBV28 to TRBJ2-7, with a weak D call TRBD2 (6 bases). Germline assignment: CDR1 MDHEN and CDR2 SYDVKM. Trimming left V 5 bases short and J 6 bases short, with 14 bases between. This CDR3 region has 13 residues. CDR3 coding DNA: TGTGCCAGCAGTCTGGGCCGGGGAGGCGAGCAGTACTTC. It encodes CASSLGRGGEQYF. Full variable domain (outside the CDR3, taken from reference TRBV28 and TRBJ2-7): DVKVTQSSRYLVKRTGEKVFLECVQDMDHENMFWYRQDPGLGLRLIYFSYDVKMKEKGDIPEGYSVSREKKERFSLILESASTNQTSMYLCASSLGRGGEQYFGPGTRLTVT.

The gene calls are TRBV2 and TRBJ1-2, with D maybe TRBD1 (5 bases). The CDR3 has 19 amino acids. The V gene's germline CDR1 is SNHLY and CDR2 FYNNEI. V was clipped by 7 bases and J by 5 bases, with 32 bases between them. The chain's CDR3 is CASTGLSSKDLLEGYGYTF. CDR3 coding DNA: TGTGCCAGCACGGGACTGAGTTCCAAGGACCTCCTCGAGGGGTATGGCTACACCTTC.